A single sample gave rise to the 26 T cell receptor beta chains below, sequenced in a study of shared clonotypes between healthy human individuals. Sequencing was performed with immunoSEQ multiplex PCR; in TCRdb, only in-frame clones are kept and a portion is missing. The sample holds 1 million to 1.2 million clones, around 77% seen once. Source material: memory CD4+ T cells from PBMCs. Subset in this sample: CD45RA-negative fraction. These receptors originate from a young man in good health. Some clones in this sample may be carry-over from other donors' samples.

This clone has a handful of counts. The rearrangement links TRBV7-9 to TRBJ2-5, with 9 nucleotides matching TRBD2. The CDR3 consists of 13 residues. Germline CDR1 reads SEHNR; CDR2 reads FQNEAQ (reference sequence). After removal of 5 bases from V and 4 bases from J, the junction contained 2 bases not matched to a gene. CDR3 sequence (DNA): TGTGCCAGCAGCCCGACTAGCGGAGAGACCCAGTACTTC. It translates to CASSPTSGETQYF. The variable domain in full, with the rest retrieved from reference TRBV7-9 and TRBJ2-5, is DTGVSQNPRHKITKRGQNVTFRCDPISEHNRLYWYRQTLGQGPEFLTYFQNEAQLEKSRLLSDRFSAERPKGSFSTLEIQRTEQGDSAMYLCASSPTSGETQYFGPGTRLLVL.

The rearrangement joins TRBV28 to TRBJ1-1; no clear D gene. Germline V gene sequence: CDR1 MDHEN, CDR2 SYDVKM. This CDR3 has 15 residues. With 5 bases removed from V and 6 bases from J, the gap between germline ends came to 19 bases. The CDR3, as DNA: TGTGCCAGCAGTCTCGGGCAAGGGCCGGTCCCTGAAGCTTTCTTT. It yields the protein CASSLGQGPVPEAFF.

The chain is built from TRBV4-2 and TRBJ2-7; D is uncertain. The CDR3 sequence is 13 residues long. V was clipped by 3 bases and J by 6 bases, with 12 bases between them. Germline CDR1 is LGHNA and CDR2 is YNFKEQ. In DNA, the CDR3 is TGTGCCAGCAGCCAGGAATTTTTAGGCGAGCAGTACTTC. Protein: CASSQEFLGEQYF.

The chain uses TRBV30 and TRBJ1-1, with D possibly matching TRBD1 (5 bases). Germline V lookup: CDR1 GTSNPN, CDR2 SVGIG (reference sequence). V was clipped by 3 bases and J by 10 bases, with 18 bases between them. The CDR3 consists of 13 residues. The CDR3 coding sequence is TGTGCCTGGAGACCGGACGGTGGGGGGGGAGCTTTCTTT. Residues: CAWRPDGGGGAFF. Supplemented by reference TRBV30 and TRBJ1-1, the full variable domain reads SQTIHQWPATLVQPVGSPLSLECTVEGTSNPNLYWYRQAAGRGLQLLFYSVGIGQISSEVPQNLSASRPQDRQFILSSKKLLLSDSGFYLCAWRPDGGGGAFFGQGTRLTVV.

The chain couples TRBV11-2 to TRBJ2-2; D is undetermined. This CDR3 contains 15 residues. CDR1 and CDR2 from the germline V gene are SGHAT and FQNNGV. Trimming left V 5 bases short and J 4 bases short, with 14 bases between. The CDR3 protein is CASSPLTPRTGELFF. As DNA, the CDR3 is TGTGCCAGCAGCCCGTTGACACCGCGCACCGGGGAGCTGTTTTTT.

The V gene is TRBV2, the J gene TRBJ2-1, with 9 bases fitting TRBD2. The CDR3 is 17 amino acids. V was clipped by 6 bases and J by 0 bases; unmatched bases: 9. CDR1 SNHLY and CDR2 FYNNEI come from the germline V gene. The CDR3 nucleotides read TGTGCCAGCAGGAGGCTAGCGGGGTCGGGCTCCTACAATGAGCAGTTCTTC. It translates to CASRRLAGSGSYNEQFF.

The sample holds many counts of this clone. The gene calls are TRBV7-6 and TRBJ2-1; D assignment may be TRBD1 or TRBD2 (5 bases each). From germline, CDR1 is SGHVS and CDR2 FNYEAQ. The CDR3 sequence is 14 residues long. V shed 5 bases and J shed 5 bases, with 13 bases lying between them. CDR3 sequence: CASSAWGSDNEQFF. In nucleotides, the CDR3 is TGTGCCAGCAGCGCGTGGGGGAGTGACAATGAGCAGTTCTTC.

This clone was seen a few times. This chain uses TRBV4-1 with TRBJ2-1, with 14 positions matching TRBD2. V dropped 4 bases and J dropped 3; count of bases not matched to a gene: 5. The CDR3 totals 17 residues. Germline V gives CDR1 MGHRA, CDR2 YSYEKL. DNA for the CDR3: TGCGCCAGCAGCCGCTCGGGACTAGCGGGAGACTACAATGAGCAGTTCTTC. This sequence encodes CASSRSGLAGDYNEQFF.

This clone was seen a single time. This chain joins TRBV9 and TRBJ2-7; 15 bases align to TRBD2. The germline CDR1 and CDR2 sequences are SGDLS and YYNGEE. CDR3 length: 17 amino acids. V gave up 2 bases and J gave up 1 base; unmatched junction bases: 4. The CDR3 spells CASSVRGLAGGSYEQYF. The CDR3 region has the DNA TGTGCCAGCAGCGTCCGTGGACTAGCGGGAGGGTCCTACGAGCAGTACTTC.

V and J are TRBV27 and TRBJ1-3, with a tentative D call TRBD1 (5 bases). This CDR3 is built from 16 residues. CDR1 is MNHEY and CDR2 is SMNVEV in the germline V gene (reference sequence). The V and J ends lost 2 bases and 8 bases respectively, with 19 bases between them. The CDR3 loop reads CASSLSGAGGGHTIYF. In DNA form, the CDR3 reads TGTGCCAGCAGTTTAAGTGGGGCAGGCGGAGGACACACCATATATTTT.

This clone was counted a few times. The chain recombines TRBV2 with TRBJ2-1; 10 bases are a match to TRBD2. J was trimmed by 3 bases and V by 4 bases; bases with no gene match: 18. The germline V gene has CDR1 SNHLY and CDR2 FYNNEI. The CDR3 length is 20 residues. The CDR3 DNA reads TGTGCCAGCAGTGGAGATCCCGGGCTAGCGGGAGTCCCTCGCTACAATGAGCAGTTCTTC. Amino acid sequence: CASSGDPGLAGVPRYNEQFF. Drawing the rest from reference TRBV2 and TRBJ2-1, the complete variable domain is EPEVTQTPSHQVTQMGQEVILRCVPISNHLYFYWYRQILGQKVEFLVSFYNNEISEKSEIFDDQFSVERPDGSNFTLKIRSTKLEDSAMYFCASSGDPGLAGVPRYNEQFFGPGTRLTVL.

CDR3 sequence reads: CASSLLRGRTNTEAFF. The CDR3 nucleotides read TGTGCCAGCAGCTTACTCAGGGGGCGGACGAACACTGAAGCTTTCTTT. The chain joins TRBV11-2 to TRBJ1-1; 8 nucleotides agree with TRBD1. With 2 bases clipped from V and 1 base from J, the junction kept 6 bases outside the gene matches. Germline assignment: CDR1 SGHAT and CDR2 FQNNGV. This CDR3 has 16 residues.

This sequence joins TRBV27 and TRBJ2-7, with D possibly matching TRBD1 (6 bases). Germline V gene sequence: CDR1 MNHEY, CDR2 SMNVEV (reference sequence). V lost 6 bases and J 6 bases, leaving 15 bases between the germline ends. The CDR3 has 13 amino acids. DNA of the CDR3: TGTGCCAGCAGGCCAGGGGAAAGACGCGAGCAGTACTTC. The encoded protein is CASRPGERREQYF.

This chain connects TRBV6-5 to TRBJ1-2; maybe TRBD1 (5 bases). The CDR3 consists of 13 residues. V was cut by 6 bases and J by 4 bases, with 12 bases left in between. Germline assignment: CDR1 MNHEY and CDR2 SVGAGI. CDR3 sequence: CASSVGGGYGYTF. The DNA for the CDR3 is TGTGCCAGCAGCGTAGGCGGGGGCTATGGCTACACCTTC.

In the case of this clone: At one of its ends the junction is not consistent with the germline gene, which may arise from a read error. CDR3: CATSRGGNPLNGQFF. DNA of the CDR3: TGTGCCACCAGCAGAGGTGGGAACCCATTAAATGGGCAGTTCTTC. This chain uses TRBV15 with TRBJ2-1; D remains ambiguous. Germline V gene lookup returns CDR1 LNHNV and CDR2 YYDKDF (reference sequence). This CDR3 spans 15 amino acids.

This chain joins TRBV7-2 and TRBJ2-5; D remains ambiguous. The germline gives CDR1 SGHTA, CDR2 FQGNSA. Trimming took off 5 bases at V and 5 bases at J, with 12 bases between the two ends. The CDR3 contains 13 residues. The chain's CDR3 is CASSPARGETQYF. CDR3 DNA: TGTGCCAGCAGCCCCGCTAGAGGCGAGACCCAGTACTTC.

The V and J genes are TRBV9 and TRBJ2-3; weak D call: TRBD2 (6 bases). The CDR3 loop spans 18 amino acids. Germline values: CDR1 SGDLS, CDR2 YYNGEE. V gave up 6 bases and J gave up 4 bases, with 27 bases separating them. The CDR3 DNA reads TGTGCCAGCACCCCCGCGGATCCCCGGGAGCGGCGAGCAGATACGCAGTATTTT. Translating it yields CASTPADPRERRADTQYF. Based on the CDR3 plus reference TRBV9 and TRBJ2-3, the full variable domain is DSGVTQTPKHLITATGQRVTLRCSPRSGDLSVYWYQQSLDQGLQFLIQYYNGEERAKGNILERFSAQQFPDLHSELNLSSLELGDSALYFCASTPADPRERRADTQYFGPGTRLTVL.

CDR3 sequence: CASIGQSTDTQYF. For the CDR3, the DNA is TGTGCCAGCATTGGACAGTCCACAGATACGCAGTATTTT. The chain uses TRBV28 and TRBJ2-3; D may be TRBD1 (6 bases). The CDR3 runs 13 residues. The V end was cut by 7 bases, the J end by 2 bases, with 10 bases between. Germline V CDR1 and CDR2: MDHEN, SYDVKM.

V and J are TRBV18 and TRBJ1-4; D call uncertain. V was trimmed by 2 bases and J by 0 bases, leaving 13 bases between them. Germline CDR1 reads KGHSH; CDR2 reads LQKENI. This CDR3 is built from 17 residues. This CDR3 is CASSPYPSRSTNEKLFF. The CDR3 nucleotides read TGTGCCAGCTCACCATACCCGAGTCGCTCAACTAATGAAAAACTGTTTTTT.

Comment on this clone: A much larger clone lies a single base off, so this may be a read error. The same CDR3 is also encoded by other DNA sequences in this sample. This chain joins TRBV7-9 and TRBJ1-1; no clear D. Germline CDR1 reads SEHNR; CDR2 reads FQNEAQ (reference sequence). This CDR3 contains 13 residues. With 1 base removed from V and 1 base from J, the gap between germline ends came to 4 bases. CDR3 in DNA: TGTGCCAGCAGCTTAGATCAGAACACTGAAGCTTTCTTT. Amino acids: CASSLDQNTEAFF.

A few counts support this clone. A read error is likely here: a far larger clone is one base away. This same CDR3 is encoded by further DNA sequences in the sample. The rearrangement uses TRBV7-2 and TRBJ1-2; 9 nucleotides agree with TRBD1. V lost 4 bases and J lost 5; bases outside the gene matches: 2. There are 13 residues in the CDR3. Germline values: CDR1 SGHTA, CDR2 FQGNSA. The CDR3 bases are TGTGCCAGCAGCTCAGGACAGGGGTATGGCTACACCTTC. Its translation: CASSSGQGYGYTF. The whole variable domain, filled in from reference TRBV7-2 and TRBJ1-2, reads GAGVSQSPSNKVTEKGKDVELRCDPISGHTALYWYRQSLGQGLEFLIYFQGNSAPDKSGLPSDRFSAERTGGSVSTLTIQRTQQEDSAVYLCASSSGQGYGYTFGSGTRLTVV.

The chain recombines TRBV2 with TRBJ2-1; D ambiguous. The length of the CDR3 is 13 residues. The V end lost 0 bases, the J end lost 8 bases, and 8 bases lay between the germline ends. The germline gives CDR1 SNHLY, CDR2 FYNNEI. Written as DNA, the CDR3 is TGTGCCAGCAGTGAAGCGCCCCCCCATGAGCAGTTCTTC. This gives the protein CASSEAPPHEQFF.

The rearrangement uses TRBV27 and TRBJ2-3, with D perhaps TRBD2 (6 bases). CDR3 length equals 14 residues. Per the germline V gene, CDR1 is MNHEY and CDR2 is SMNVEV (reference sequence). The V end was cut by 10 bases, the J end by 0 bases, with 14 bases between. CDR3 amino acids: CATGRDSSTDTQYF. The CDR3 DNA sequence: TGTGCCACCGGACGGGACTCGAGCACAGATACGCAGTATTTT.

The chain uses TRBV11-2 and TRBJ1-2; 10 nucleotides align to TRBD1. This CDR3 is built from 16 residues. J gave up 6 bases and V 6 bases, and 13 bases lay outside the gene matches. Germline V lookup: CDR1 SGHAT, CDR2 FQNNGV. CDR3 bases: TGTGCCAGCAGAGGGACAGGGGTGTTTAGGGGTGATGGCTACACCTTC. Translation: CASRGTGVFRGDGYTF.

This clone was recorded once. The chain is built from TRBV5-1 and TRBJ2-1, with 14 bases identical to TRBD2. CDR1 SGHRS and CDR2 YFSETQ come from the germline V gene. The CDR3 has 17 amino acids. V shed 3 bases, J shed 3 bases, and the junction held 5 bases outside the gene matches. CDR3 in amino acids: CASSWGLAGVDYNEQFF. The CDR3 nucleotides read TGCGCCAGCAGCTGGGGACTAGCGGGAGTTGACTACAATGAGCAGTTCTTC.

A few counts support this clone. This chain joins TRBV19 and TRBJ1-2, with D possibly being TRBD1 (5 bases). Trimming removed 2 bases at V and 8 bases at J, with 18 bases between. The CDR3 runs to 15 residues. Germline values: CDR1 LNHDA, CDR2 SQIVND (reference sequence). The CDR3: CASSINRQSGYGYTF. In DNA form, the CDR3 reads TGTGCCAGTAGTATAAACCGACAGAGCGGCTACGGCTACACCTTC.